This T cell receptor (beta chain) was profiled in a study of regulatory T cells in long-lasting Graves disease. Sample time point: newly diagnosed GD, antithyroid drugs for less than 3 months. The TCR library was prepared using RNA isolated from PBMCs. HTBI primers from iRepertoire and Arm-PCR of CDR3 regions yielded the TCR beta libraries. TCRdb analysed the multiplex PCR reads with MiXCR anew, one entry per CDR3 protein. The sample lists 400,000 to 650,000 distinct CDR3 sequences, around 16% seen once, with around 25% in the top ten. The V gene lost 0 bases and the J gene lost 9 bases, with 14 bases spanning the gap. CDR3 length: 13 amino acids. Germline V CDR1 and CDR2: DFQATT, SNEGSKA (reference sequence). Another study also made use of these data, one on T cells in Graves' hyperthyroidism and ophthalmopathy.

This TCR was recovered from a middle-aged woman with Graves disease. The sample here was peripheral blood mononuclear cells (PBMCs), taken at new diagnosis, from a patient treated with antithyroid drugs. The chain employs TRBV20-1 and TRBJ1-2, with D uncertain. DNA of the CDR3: TGCAGTGCTAGAGATCTGGGGAGTTGGAGCTACACCTTC. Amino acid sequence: CSARDLGSWSYTF.